The next 5 T cell receptor beta chains were all read from a single sample in a study of cytomegalovirus exposure and HLA in healthy donors. Profiled with immunoSEQ multiplex PCR; TCRdb holds only in-frame clones, not every one. This table has around 300,000 clones, roughly 88% appearing once. The sequencing sample was made of PBMCs. The source of these receptors is a man aged 30 to 45 in good health and CMV-seronegative.

The rearrangement links TRBV5-6 to TRBJ1-5, with D possibly matching TRBD1 (5 bases). V was trimmed by 0 bases and J by 6 bases, leaving 7 bases between them. Germline V lookup: CDR1 SGHDT, CDR2 YYEEEE. CDR3 size: 13 residues. CDR3 sequence: CASSLGGVQPQHF. In DNA, the CDR3 is TGTGCCAGCAGCTTGGGGGGGGTTCAGCCCCAGCATTTT.

V and J are TRBV6-5 and TRBJ1-4; D gene ambiguous. Looked up from germline, CDR1 is MNHEY and CDR2 is SVGAGI. The ends were cut back, 5 bases at V and 0 bases at J, with 10 bases in the middle. The CDR3 is 15 amino acids. The CDR3 nucleotides read TGTGCCAGCAGTCTCCGGGGTGCAACTAATGAAAAACTGTTTTTT. Amino acid sequence: CASSLRGATNEKLFF.

The chain carries TRBV6-5 and TRBJ2-2, with a weak D call TRBD1 (6 bases). In germline, CDR1 is MNHEY, CDR2 SVGAGI. The CDR3 is made up of 14 amino acids. V was shortened by 6 bases and J by 1 base, with 9 bases between the two germline ends. DNA of the CDR3: TGTGCCAGCAGAGGGGACATGAACACCGGGGAGCTGTTTTTT. This translates into CASRGDMNTGELFF.

The chain links TRBV4-1 to TRBJ2-3; tentatively, D is TRBD2 (6 bases). CDR1 is MGHRA and CDR2 is YSYEKL in the germline V gene. The CDR3 extends over 18 amino acids. Trimming shortened V by 1 base and J by 3 bases, and 20 bases separated the two germline ends. CDR3 in DNA: TGCGCCAGCAGCCAAGGCCCACACGGCGGGGCTCGGACAGATACGCAGTATTTT. Translated, it gives CASSQGPHGGARTDTQYF.

This clone has more than one count but fewer than ten. The chain employs TRBV19 and TRBJ2-1; D may be TRBD1 (5 bases). The ends were cut back, 7 bases at V and 9 bases at J, with 13 bases in the middle. Per germline, CDR1 LNHDA and CDR2 SQIVND (reference sequence). The CDR3 runs to 12 residues. CDR3 loop: CASITGSGEQFF. The CDR3 DNA is TGTGCCAGTATCACAGGCTCGGGTGAGCAGTTCTTC.